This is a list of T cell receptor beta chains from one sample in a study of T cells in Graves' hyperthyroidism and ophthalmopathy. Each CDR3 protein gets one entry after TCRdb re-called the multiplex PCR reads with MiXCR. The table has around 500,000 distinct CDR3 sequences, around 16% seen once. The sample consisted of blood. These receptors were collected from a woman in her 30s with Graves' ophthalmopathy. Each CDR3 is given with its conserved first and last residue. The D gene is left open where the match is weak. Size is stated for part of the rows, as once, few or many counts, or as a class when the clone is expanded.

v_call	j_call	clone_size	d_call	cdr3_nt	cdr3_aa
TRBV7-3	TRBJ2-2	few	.	TGTGCCAGCAGACCAACAGTGACCCCGAACACCGGGGAGCTGTTTTTT	CASRPTVTPNTGELFF
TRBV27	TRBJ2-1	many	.	TGTGCCAGCAGACTCGGGGTGGGGGCCTACAATGAGCAGTTCTTC	CASRLGVGAYNEQFF
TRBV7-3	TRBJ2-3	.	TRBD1	TGTGCCAGCAGCTTAACTGGGGGGACAGGGCCTAGCACAGATACGCAGTATTTT	CASSLTGGTGPSTDTQYF
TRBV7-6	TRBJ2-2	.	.	TGTGCCAGCAGCTTTTTCGGGGAGCTGTTTTTT	CASSFFGELFF
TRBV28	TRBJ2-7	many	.	TGTGCCAGCAATTTTTGGGGGAATGAGCAGTACTTC	CASNFWGNEQYF
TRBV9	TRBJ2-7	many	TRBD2	TGTGCCAGCAGCGTAGGACTAGCGGGAGTCCACGAGCAGTACTTC	CASSVGLAGVHEQYF
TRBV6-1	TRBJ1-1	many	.	TGTGCCAGCAGCAATCCCCGACAGTCGAACACTGAAGCTTTCTTT	CASSNPRQSNTEAFF
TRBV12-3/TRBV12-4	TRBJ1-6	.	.	TGTGCCAGCGGGGATTCACCCCTCCACTTT	CASGDSPLHF
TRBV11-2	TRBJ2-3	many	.	TGTGCCAGCAGCTCCGCCACAGATACGCAGTATTTT	CASSSATDTQYF
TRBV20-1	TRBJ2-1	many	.	TGCAGTGCTCGGACATTGTCCTACAATGAGCAGTTCTTC	CSARTLSYNEQFF
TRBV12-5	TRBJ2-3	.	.	TGTGCTAGTGGCCCTCCGGGACACCGTACGCAGTATTTT	CASGPPGHRTQYF
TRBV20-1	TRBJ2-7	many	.	TGCAGTGCTGGACCCCTGGGGAGCTCCTACGAGCAGTACTTC	CSAGPLGSSYEQYF
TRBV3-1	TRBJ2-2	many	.	TGTGCCAGCAGACGGCGGGGAACGAACACCGGGGAGCTGTTTTTT	CASRRRGTNTGELFF
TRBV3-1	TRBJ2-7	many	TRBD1	TGTGCCAGCAGCCTGATGGGACAGGGGGCCCACGAGCAGTACTTC	CASSLMGQGAHEQYF
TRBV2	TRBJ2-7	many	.	TGTGCCAGCAGTGCCCTACGACTCGACCAATACGAGCAGTACTTC	CASSALRLDQYEQYF
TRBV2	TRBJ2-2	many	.	TGTGCCAGCAGTGAAAGTTCCCGACAGAGCGGGGAGCTGTTTTTT	CASSESSRQSGELFF
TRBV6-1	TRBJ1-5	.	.	TGTGCCAGCAGAGTTGGACAGATCAATCAGCCCCAGCATTTT	CASRVGQINQPQHF
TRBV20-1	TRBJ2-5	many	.	TGCAGTGCTAGTGACTCCGATCAAGAGACCCAGTACTTC	CSASDSDQETQYF
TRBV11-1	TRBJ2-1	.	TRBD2	TGTGCCAGCAGTAGGAGCGGGAGGAGTTCGGTTAGCTCCTACAATGAGCAGTTCTTC	CASSRSGRSSVSSYNEQFF
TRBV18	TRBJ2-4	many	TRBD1	TGTGCCAGCTCTCCGGACAGGGGCATAGCCAAAAACATTCAGTACTTC	CASSPDRGIAKNIQYF
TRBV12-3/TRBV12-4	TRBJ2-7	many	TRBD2	TGTGCCAGCAGTTTAGGTGCTAGCGGGGGCTACGAGCAGTACTTC	CASSLGASGGYEQYF
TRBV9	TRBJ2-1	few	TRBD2	TGTGCCAGCAGCCTCGGGGGGGCGGGAGGGAACAATGAGCAGTTCTTC	CASSLGGAGGNNEQFF
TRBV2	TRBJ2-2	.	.	TGTGCCAGCACAGGGTTTTCAAACACCGGGGAGCTGTTTTTT	CASTGFSNTGELFF
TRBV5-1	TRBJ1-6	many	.	TGCGCCAGCAGCTCCACCCGCAACTCACCCCTCCACTTT	CASSSTRNSPLHF
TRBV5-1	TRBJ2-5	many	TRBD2	TGCGCCAGCAGCTTGAGGCTAGCGGGAGGGAACCAAGAGACCCAGTACTTC	CASSLRLAGGNQETQYF
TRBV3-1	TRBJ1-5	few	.	TGTGCCAGCAGCCAAGTTTCTCAGGGGACCAATCAGCCCCAGCATTTT	CASSQVSQGTNQPQHF
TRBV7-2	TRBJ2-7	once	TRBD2	TGTGCCAGCAGCCCAAATAGGGTGCTAGCGGGAGCTTACGAGCAGTACTTC	CASSPNRVLAGAYEQYF
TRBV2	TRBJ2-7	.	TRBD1	TGTGCCAGCAGGGCAGACAGGGACCACGAGCAGTACTTC	CASRADRDHEQYF
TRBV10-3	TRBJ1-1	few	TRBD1	TGTGCCTTCGCTTCGGACAGGGCGGTCACTGAAGCTTTCTTT	CAFASDRAVTEAFF
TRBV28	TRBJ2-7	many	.	TGTGCCAGCAGTACAAAATTTAAACAAGTTTCGGGCTACGAGCAGTACTTC	CASSTKFKQVSGYEQYF
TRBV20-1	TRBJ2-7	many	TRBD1	TGCAGTGCCACGGGACAGCTGATAGGAGGCTACGAGCAGTACTTC	CSATGQLIGGYEQYF
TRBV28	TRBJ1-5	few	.	TGTGCCAGCAGTTTGGGCAGGGTCGGGGGGCCCCAGCATTTT	CASSLGRVGGPQHF
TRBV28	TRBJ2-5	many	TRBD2	TGTGCCAGCAGTTTTCCGACTAGCGGGGCAACCGGGGGGGTAAGGGAGACCCAGTACTTC	CASSFPTSGATGGVRETQYF
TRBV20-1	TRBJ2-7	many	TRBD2	TGCAGTGCACACGGGACTAGCGGGATATACGAGCAGTACTTC	CSAHGTSGIYEQYF
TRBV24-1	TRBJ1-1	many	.	TGTGCCACCAGTGATTTAAGTGAAAGGTTGACCGTGAACACTGAAGCTTTCTTT	CATSDLSERLTVNTEAFF
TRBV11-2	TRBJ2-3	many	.	TGTGCCAGCAGCCCCCCTGGCAGAAGCACAGATACGCAGTATTTT	CASSPPGRSTDTQYF
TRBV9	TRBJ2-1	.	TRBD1	TGTGCCAGCAGCGTAGGGAAAACGAGGACAGGGGACTACAATGAGCAGTTCTTC	CASSVGKTRTGDYNEQFF
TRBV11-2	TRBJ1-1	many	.	TGTGCCAGCAGCTTCAGGGAGAACACTGAAGCTTTCTTT	CASSFRENTEAFF
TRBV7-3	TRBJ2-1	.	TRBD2	TGTGCCAGCAGCTTACAGAGCGGGACTCCCTACAATGAGCAGTTCTTC	CASSLQSGTPYNEQFF
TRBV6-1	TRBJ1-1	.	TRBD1	TGTGCCAGCGCGGACAGGGGAAGGACTGAAGCTTTCTTT	CASADRGRTEAFF
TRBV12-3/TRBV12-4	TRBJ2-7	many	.	TGTGCCAGCAGTTACTCGGGGACTCGGAACGAGCAGTACTTC	CASSYSGTRNEQYF
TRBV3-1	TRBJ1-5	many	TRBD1	TGTGCCAGCAGCCAAGCCGCATGGGTAACAGGGGGCGCGCAGCCCCAGCATTTT	CASSQAAWVTGGAQPQHF
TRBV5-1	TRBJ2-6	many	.	TGCGCCAGCAGCTTAGAATCTGGGGCCAACGTCCTGACTTTC	CASSLESGANVLTF
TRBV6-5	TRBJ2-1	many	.	TGTGCCAGCAGTTACTCGAGTGCTAGTAGCAATGAGCAGTTCTTC	CASSYSSASSNEQFF
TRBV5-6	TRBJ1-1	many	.	TGTGCCAGCAGCTTGGCCCTCGGGATGGGGACTGAAGCTTTCTTT	CASSLALGMGTEAFF
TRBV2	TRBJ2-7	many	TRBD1	TGTGCCAGCACCCTCCCCGGGGACAGGGAGTACGAGCAGTACTTC	CASTLPGDREYEQYF